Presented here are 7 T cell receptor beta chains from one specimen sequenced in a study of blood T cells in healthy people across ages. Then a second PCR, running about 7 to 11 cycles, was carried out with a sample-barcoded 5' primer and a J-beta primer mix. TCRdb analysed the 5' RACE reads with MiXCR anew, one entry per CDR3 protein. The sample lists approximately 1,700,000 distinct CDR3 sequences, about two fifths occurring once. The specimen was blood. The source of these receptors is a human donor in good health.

In DNA form, the CDR3 reads TGCGCCAGCAGCCCACGGGCAAAGGGATTATATGGCTACACCTTC. Translation: CASSPRAKGLYGYTF. The chain is built from TRBV4-3 and TRBJ1-2; no clear D gene. Looked up from germline, CDR1 is LGHNA and CDR2 is YSLEER. V lost 4 bases and J 5 bases, leaving 17 bases between the germline ends. The CDR3 length is 15 residues.

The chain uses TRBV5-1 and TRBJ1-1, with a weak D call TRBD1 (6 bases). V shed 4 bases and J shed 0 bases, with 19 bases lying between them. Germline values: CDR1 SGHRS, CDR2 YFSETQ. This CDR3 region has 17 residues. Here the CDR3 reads CASSPKQGPSLNTEAFF. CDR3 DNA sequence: TGCGCCAGCAGCCCAAAACAGGGCCCGAGTTTGAACACTGAAGCTTTCTTT.

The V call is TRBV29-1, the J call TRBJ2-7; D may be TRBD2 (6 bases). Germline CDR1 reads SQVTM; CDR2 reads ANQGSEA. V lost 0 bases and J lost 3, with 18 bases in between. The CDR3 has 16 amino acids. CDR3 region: CSVEDWGSFGGYEQYF. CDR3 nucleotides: TGCAGCGTTGAAGATTGGGGGTCGTTCGGGGGCTACGAGCAGTACTTC.

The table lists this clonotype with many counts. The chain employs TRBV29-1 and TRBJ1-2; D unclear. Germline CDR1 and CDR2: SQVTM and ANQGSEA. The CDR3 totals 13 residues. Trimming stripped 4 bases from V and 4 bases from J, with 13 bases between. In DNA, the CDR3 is TGCAGCGTTGGCAACCCGGGCGGCTATGGCTACACCTTC. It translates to CSVGNPGGYGYTF.

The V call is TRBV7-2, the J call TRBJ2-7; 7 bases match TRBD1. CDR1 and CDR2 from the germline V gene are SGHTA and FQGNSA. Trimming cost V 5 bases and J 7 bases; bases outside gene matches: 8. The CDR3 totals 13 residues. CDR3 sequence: CASSLGTDLEQYF. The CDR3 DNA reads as TGTGCCAGCAGCCTGGGGACAGACTTGGAGCAGTACTTC.

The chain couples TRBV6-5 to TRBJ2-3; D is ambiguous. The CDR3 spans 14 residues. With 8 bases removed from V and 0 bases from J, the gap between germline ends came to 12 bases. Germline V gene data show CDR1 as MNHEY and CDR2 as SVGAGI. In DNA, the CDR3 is TGTGCCAGCCGACTGGGTATAAGCACAGATACGCAGTATTTT. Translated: CASRLGISTDTQYF.

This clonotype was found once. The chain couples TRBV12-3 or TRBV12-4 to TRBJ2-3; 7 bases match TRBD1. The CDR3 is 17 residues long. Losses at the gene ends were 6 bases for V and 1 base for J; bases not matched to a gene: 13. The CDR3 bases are TGTGCCAGCAGCTCCACCAGGGGGAAAGGTGGCACAGATACGCAGTATTTT. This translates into CASSSTRGKGGTDTQYF.